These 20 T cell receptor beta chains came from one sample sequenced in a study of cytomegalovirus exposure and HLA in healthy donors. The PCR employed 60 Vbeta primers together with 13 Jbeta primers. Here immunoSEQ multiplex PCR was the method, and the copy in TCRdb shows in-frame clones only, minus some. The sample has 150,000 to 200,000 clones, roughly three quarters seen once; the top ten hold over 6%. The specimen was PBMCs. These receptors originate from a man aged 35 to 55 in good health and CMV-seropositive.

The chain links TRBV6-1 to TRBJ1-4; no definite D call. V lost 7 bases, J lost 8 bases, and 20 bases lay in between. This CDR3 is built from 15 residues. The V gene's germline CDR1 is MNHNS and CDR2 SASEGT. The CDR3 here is CASMRLGSYGEKLFF. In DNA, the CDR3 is TGTGCCAGCATGAGGTTGGGGAGTTACGGGGAAAAACTGTTTTTT.

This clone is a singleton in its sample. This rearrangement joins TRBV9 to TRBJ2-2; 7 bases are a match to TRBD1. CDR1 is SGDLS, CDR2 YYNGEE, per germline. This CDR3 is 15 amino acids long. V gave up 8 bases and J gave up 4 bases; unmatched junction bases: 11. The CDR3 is CASARQGSGTGELFF. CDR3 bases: TGTGCCAGTGCCCGACAGGGATCAGGCACCGGGGAGCTGTTTTTT.

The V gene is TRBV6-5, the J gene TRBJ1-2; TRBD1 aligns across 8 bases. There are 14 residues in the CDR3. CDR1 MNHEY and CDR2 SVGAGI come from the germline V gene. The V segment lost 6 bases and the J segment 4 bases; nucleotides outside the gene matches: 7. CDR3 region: CASRTGEPLYGYTF. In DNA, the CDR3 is TGTGCCAGCAGGACAGGGGAACCTCTCTATGGCTACACCTTC.

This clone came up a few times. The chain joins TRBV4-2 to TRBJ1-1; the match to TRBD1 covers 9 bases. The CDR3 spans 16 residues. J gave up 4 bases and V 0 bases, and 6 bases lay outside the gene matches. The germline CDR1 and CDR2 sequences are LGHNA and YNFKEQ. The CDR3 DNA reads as TGTGCCAGCAGCCAAGATAACAGGGGGCGCGGCACTGAAGCTTTCTTT. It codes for CASSQDNRGRGTEAFF.

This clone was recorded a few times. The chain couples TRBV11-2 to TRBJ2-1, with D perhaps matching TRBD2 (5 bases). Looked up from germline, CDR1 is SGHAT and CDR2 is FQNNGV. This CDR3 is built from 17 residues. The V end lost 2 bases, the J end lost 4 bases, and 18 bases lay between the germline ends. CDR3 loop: CASSLRVSSSGYNEQFF. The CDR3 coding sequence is TGTGCCAGCAGCTTAAGAGTATCTTCATCGGGGTACAATGAGCAGTTCTTC.

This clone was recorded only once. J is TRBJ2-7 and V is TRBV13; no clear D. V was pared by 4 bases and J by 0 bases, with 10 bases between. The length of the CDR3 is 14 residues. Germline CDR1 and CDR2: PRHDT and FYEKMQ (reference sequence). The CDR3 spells CASSYRPRSYEQYF. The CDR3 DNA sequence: TGTGCCAGCAGCTACAGACCGCGCTCCTACGAGCAGTACTTC. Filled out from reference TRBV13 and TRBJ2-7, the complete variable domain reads AAGVIQSPRHLIKEKRETATLKCYPIPRHDTVYWYQQGPGQDPQFLISFYEKMQSDKGSIPDRFSAQQFSDYHSELNMSSLELGDSALYFCASSYRPRSYEQYFGPGTRLTVT.

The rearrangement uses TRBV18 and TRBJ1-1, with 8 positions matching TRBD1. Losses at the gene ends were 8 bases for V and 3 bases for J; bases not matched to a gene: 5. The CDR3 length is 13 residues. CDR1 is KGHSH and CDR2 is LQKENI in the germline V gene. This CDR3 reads CASTDRVDTEAFF. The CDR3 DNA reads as TGTGCCAGCACGGACAGGGTTGACACTGAAGCTTTCTTT.

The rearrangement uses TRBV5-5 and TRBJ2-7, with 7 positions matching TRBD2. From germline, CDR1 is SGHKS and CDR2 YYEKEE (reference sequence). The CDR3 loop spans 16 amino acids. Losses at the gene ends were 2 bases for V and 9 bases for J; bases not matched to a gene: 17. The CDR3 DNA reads TGTGCCAGCAGCTTCTCGGTTGAGGGAGGGAGCGGCGGGCAGTACTTC. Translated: CASSFSVEGGSGGQYF. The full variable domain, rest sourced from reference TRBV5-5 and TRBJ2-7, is DAGVTQSPTHLIKTRGQQVTLRCSPISGHKSVSWYQQVLGQGPQFIFQYYEKEERGRGNFPDRFSARQFPNYSSELNVNALLLGDSALYLCASSFSVEGGSGGQYFGPGTRLTVT.

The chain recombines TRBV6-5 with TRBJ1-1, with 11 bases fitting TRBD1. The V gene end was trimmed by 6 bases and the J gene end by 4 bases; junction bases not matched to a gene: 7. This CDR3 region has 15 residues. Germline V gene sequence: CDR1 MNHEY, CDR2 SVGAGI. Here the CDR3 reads CASSLRGTGGTEAFF. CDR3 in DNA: TGTGCCAGCAGCCTTCGCGGGACAGGGGGCACTGAAGCTTTCTTT.

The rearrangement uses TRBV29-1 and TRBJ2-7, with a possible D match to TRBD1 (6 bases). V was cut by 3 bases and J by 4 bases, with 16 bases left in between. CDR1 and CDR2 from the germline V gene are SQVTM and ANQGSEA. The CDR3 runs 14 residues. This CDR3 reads CSVDNPGHDYEQYF. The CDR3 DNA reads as TGCAGCGTTGACAACCCGGGACACGATTACGAGCAGTACTTC.

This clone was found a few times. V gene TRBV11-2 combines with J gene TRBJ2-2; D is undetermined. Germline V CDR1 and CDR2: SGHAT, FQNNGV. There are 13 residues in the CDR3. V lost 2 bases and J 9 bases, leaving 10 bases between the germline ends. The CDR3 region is CASSLSLEWELFF. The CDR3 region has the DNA TGTGCCAGCAGCTTAAGCCTCGAGTGGGAGCTGTTTTTT.

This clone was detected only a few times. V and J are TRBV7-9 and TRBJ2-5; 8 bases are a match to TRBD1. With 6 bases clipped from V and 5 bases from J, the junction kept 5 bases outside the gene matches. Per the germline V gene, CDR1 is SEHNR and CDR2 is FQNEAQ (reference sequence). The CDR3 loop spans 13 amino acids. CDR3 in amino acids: CASRPGGGETQYF. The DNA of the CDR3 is TGTGCCAGCAGACCAGGGGGCGGGGAGACCCAGTACTTC.

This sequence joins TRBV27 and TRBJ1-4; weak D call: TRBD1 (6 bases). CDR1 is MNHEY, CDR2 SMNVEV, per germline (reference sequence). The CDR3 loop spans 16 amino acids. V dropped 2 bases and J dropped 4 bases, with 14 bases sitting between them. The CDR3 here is CASSLRRTVFNEKLFF. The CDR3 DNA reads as TGTGCCAGCAGTTTACGGAGGACAGTTTTTAATGAAAAACTGTTTTTT.

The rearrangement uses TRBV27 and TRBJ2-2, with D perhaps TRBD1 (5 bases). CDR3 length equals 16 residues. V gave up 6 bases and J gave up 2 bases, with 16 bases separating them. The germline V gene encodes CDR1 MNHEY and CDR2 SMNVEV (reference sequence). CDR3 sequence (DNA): TGTGCCAGCAGCCAAGGTCTAGGGGTTAACACCGGGGAGCTGTTTTTT. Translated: CASSQGLGVNTGELFF.

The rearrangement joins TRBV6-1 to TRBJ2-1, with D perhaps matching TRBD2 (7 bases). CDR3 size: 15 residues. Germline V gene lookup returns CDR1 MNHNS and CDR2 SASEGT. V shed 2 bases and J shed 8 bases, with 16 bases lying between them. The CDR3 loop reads CASSERGGQADEQFF. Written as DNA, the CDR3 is TGTGCCAGCAGTGAAAGGGGGGGACAAGCGGATGAGCAGTTCTTC.

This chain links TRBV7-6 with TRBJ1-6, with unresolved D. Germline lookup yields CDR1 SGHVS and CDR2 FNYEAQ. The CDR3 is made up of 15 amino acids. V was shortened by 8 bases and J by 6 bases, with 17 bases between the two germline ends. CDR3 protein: CASAGRGPFNSPLHF. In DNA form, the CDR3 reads TGTGCCAGCGCCGGGCGGGGTCCCTTTAATTCACCCCTCCACTTT. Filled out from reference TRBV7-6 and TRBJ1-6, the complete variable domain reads GAGVSQSPRYKVTKRGQDVALRCDPISGHVSLYWYRQALGQGPEFLTYFNYEAQQDKSGLPNDRFSAERPEGSISTLTIQRTEQRDSAMYRCASAGRGPFNSPLHFGNGTRLTVT.

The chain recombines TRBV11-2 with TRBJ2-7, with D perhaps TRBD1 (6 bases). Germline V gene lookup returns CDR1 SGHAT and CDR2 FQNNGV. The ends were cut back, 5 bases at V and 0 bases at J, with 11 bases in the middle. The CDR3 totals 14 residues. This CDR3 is CASSRYRVSYEQYF. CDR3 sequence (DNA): TGTGCCAGCAGCCGCTACAGGGTCTCCTACGAGCAGTACTTC.

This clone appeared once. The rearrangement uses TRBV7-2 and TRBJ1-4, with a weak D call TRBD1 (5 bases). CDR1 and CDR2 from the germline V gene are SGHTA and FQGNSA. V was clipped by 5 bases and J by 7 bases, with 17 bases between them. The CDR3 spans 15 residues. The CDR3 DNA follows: TGTGCCAGCAGCCCGCGGGGGGGGAGAGGTGAAAAACTGTTTTTT. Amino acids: CASSPRGGRGEKLFF.

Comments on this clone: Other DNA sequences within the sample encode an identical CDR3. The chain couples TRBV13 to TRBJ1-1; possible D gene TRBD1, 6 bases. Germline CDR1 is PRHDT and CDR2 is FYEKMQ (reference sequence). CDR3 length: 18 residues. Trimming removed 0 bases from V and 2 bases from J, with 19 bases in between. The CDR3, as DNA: TGTGCCAGCAGCTTAGGCTGGGGGCAGGGAGGGACAAACACTGAAGCTTTCTTT. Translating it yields CASSLGWGQGGTNTEAFF. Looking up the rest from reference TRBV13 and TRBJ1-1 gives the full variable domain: AAGVIQSPRHLIKEKRETATLKCYPIPRHDTVYWYQQGPGQDPQFLISFYEKMQSDKGSIPDRFSAQQFSDYHSELNMSSLELGDSALYFCASSLGWGQGGTNTEAFFGQGTRLTVV.

CDR3 amino acids: CAISDPGLAGSTDTQYF. DNA for the CDR3: TGTGCCATCAGTGACCCCGGACTAGCGGGGAGCACAGATACGCAGTATTTT. The chain employs TRBV10-3 and TRBJ2-3; TRBD2 matches at 12 bases. CDR1 is ENHRY, CDR2 SYGVKD, per germline. CDR3 length: 17 amino acids. J lost 0 bases, V lost 3 bases, and 4 bases had no gene match.